This T cell receptor beta chain was recovered during a study of T-cell reconstitution after alpha-beta-depleted transplantation in children. This clonotype was observed many times. Unique molecular identifiers were built into the TCRbeta library. TCRdb reanalysed the PCR reads using MiXCR and keeps one entry per CDR3 protein. The repertoire includes hundreds of thousands of distinct CDR3 sequences, about 12% of them detected once, and 0.65% to 0.9% sits in the top ten. Germline lookup yields CDR1 KGHSH and CDR2 LQKENI. The CDR3 spans 15 residues. The ends were cut back, 3 bases at V and 7 bases at J, with 13 bases in the middle.

Sequenced here: PBMCs, sampled before TCRalphabeta/CD19-depleted stem cell transplant. The TCR originated in a girl aged 2 to 10 with congenital amegakaryocytic thrombocytopenia, due to receive a stem cell transplant. The rearrangement links TRBV18 to TRBJ1-6, with D hard to call. This CDR3 is CASSPGRTVNSPLHF. Here the CDR3 DNA reads TGTGCCAGCTCACCGGGGAGAACAGTGAATTCACCCCTCCACTTT.